Each of the 18 T cell receptor beta chains below was sequenced from the same sample in a study of blood T cell repertoires in COVID-19 (dated by TCRdb to about 2020). Library prep was done by the immunoSEQ multiplex PCR assay. TCRdb provides this immuneACCESS table in a form limited to in-frame rearrangements. Some clones are lacking; in checked studies, under half of them reflect an unresolved V gene, and why the rest are absent is not known. This sample holds roughly 90,000 clones; 85% to 90% were observed only once. The ten most abundant clones make up over 0.95% of the sample. Sequencing input: peripheral blood. These receptors were collected from a human donor in a cohort sampled during active COVID-19.

The CDR3, as DNA: TGTGCCAGCAGTGGTGGGGCCGGGAACACTGAAGCTTTCTTT. Its protein is CASSGGAGNTEAFF. The rearrangement joins TRBV28 to TRBJ1-1; tentative D call: TRBD1 (5 bases). V lost 5 bases and J 1 base, leaving 11 bases between the germline ends. CDR1 is MDHEN, CDR2 SYDVKM, per germline. The CDR3 runs to 14 residues.

The chain is built from TRBV6-5 and TRBJ1-1, with D unclear. V was trimmed by 3 bases and J by 1 base, leaving 9 bases between them. The CDR3 has 14 residues. Germline lookup yields CDR1 MNHEY and CDR2 SVGAGI. CDR3 in DNA: TGTGCCAGCAGTTATAGTTTTTCGAACACTGAAGCTTTCTTT. Its protein product is CASSYSFSNTEAFF.

The rearrangement joins TRBV2 to TRBJ2-1, with 9 positions matching TRBD2. After removal of 6 bases from V and 3 bases from J, the junction contained 6 bases not matched to a gene. The germline V gene has CDR1 SNHLY and CDR2 FYNNEI. The CDR3 has 15 residues. The CDR3 nucleotides read TGTGCCAGCAGGGGGGCTAGCGGGGTCTACAATGAGCAGTTCTTC. Translating gives CASRGASGVYNEQFF.

The gene calls are TRBV27 and TRBJ1-2, with 7 bases identical to TRBD1. The germline V gene has CDR1 MNHEY and CDR2 SMNVEV (reference sequence). CDR3 length: 15 residues. The CDR3, as DNA: TGTGCAGCATCCGGGACAGCCTCCTCTAACTATGGCTACACCTTC. Encoded protein: CAASGTASSNYGYTF.

DNA of the CDR3: TGTGCCAGCCGACGGCGGGAAACCTACGAGCAGTACTTC. As protein: CASRRRETYEQYF. The chain uses TRBV28 and TRBJ2-7, with D perhaps matching TRBD2 (6 bases). The CDR3 consists of 13 residues. Trimming left V 8 bases short and J 2 bases short, with 13 bases between. Germline V lookup: CDR1 MDHEN, CDR2 SYDVKM.

V gene TRBV30 combines with J gene TRBJ1-3; 9 bases are shared with TRBD1. The trim removed 0 bases at V and 4 bases at J, leaving 1 base unmatched. Germline-derived CDR1 and CDR2 are GTSNPN and SVGIG (reference sequence). CDR3 length: 14 amino acids. For the CDR3, the DNA is TGTGCCTGGAGTGTGGGGACAGGGGGAAACACCATATATTTT. Protein sequence: CAWSVGTGGNTIYF.

CDR3 DNA sequence: TGTGCCAGCAGCCCTACTAGCGGAGACTCCTACGAGCAGTACTTC. Translating it yields CASSPTSGDSYEQYF. The V call is TRBV6-6, the J call TRBJ2-7; 8 bases are shared with TRBD2. Trimming cost V 6 bases and J 0 bases; bases outside gene matches: 7. This CDR3 contains 15 residues. Germline V gene lookup returns CDR1 MNHNY and CDR2 SVGAGI (reference sequence).

This chain joins TRBV3-1 (or the pseudogene TRBV3-2) and TRBJ1-4, with 7 bases matching TRBD1. V lost 4 bases and J lost 8; bases outside the gene matches: 7. This CDR3 spans 14 amino acids. Looked up from germline, CDR1 is LGHDT and CDR2 is YNNKEL (reference sequence). CDR3 DNA: TGTGCCAGCAGCCTCGGGACAGCTCCAGAAAAACTGTTTTTT. This sequence encodes CASSLGTAPEKLFF.

The chain links TRBV9 to TRBJ1-2, with 7 bases matching TRBD1. J lost 4 bases, V lost 0 bases, and 3 bases had no gene match. CDR1 and CDR2 (germline): SGDLS, YYNGEE. The CDR3 has 14 amino acids. CDR3 protein: CASSVGQGFYGYTF. The CDR3 region has the DNA TGTGCCAGCAGCGTAGGACAGGGATTCTATGGCTACACCTTC.

This sequence joins TRBV15 and TRBJ2-7; 9 bases fit TRBD1. This CDR3 contains 17 residues. CDR1 is LNHNV and CDR2 is YYDKDF in the germline V gene (reference sequence). V lost 4 bases to trimming and J lost 4 bases; unmatched junction nucleotides: 14. CDR3 loop: CATSTATGTGTPYEQYF. The CDR3 DNA reads TGTGCCACCAGCACCGCCACCGGGACAGGGACTCCTTACGAGCAGTACTTC.

This clone was observed a handful of times. V and J are TRBV6-5 and TRBJ2-5, with D maybe TRBD1 (6 bases). V was shortened by 9 bases and J by 2 bases, with 13 bases between the two germline ends. The CDR3 totals 13 residues. From germline, CDR1 is MNHEY and CDR2 SVGAGI. The CDR3, as DNA: TGTGCCAGTTTATTTCAGGGGCAAGAGACCCAGTACTTC. Translated: CASLFQGQETQYF.

The CDR3: CASSVWTGVSNEQFF. The CDR3 DNA reads as TGCGCCAGCAGCGTATGGACAGGGGTCAGCAATGAGCAGTTCTTC. J is TRBJ2-1 and V is TRBV5-1; TRBD1 matches 9 bases. CDR3 length equals 15 residues. Germline trimming cut 4 bases from V and 6 bases from J; bases unmatched to any gene: 8. CDR1 is SGHRS, CDR2 YFSETQ, per germline.

The rearrangement uses TRBV5-5 and TRBJ2-7; TRBD2 matches 11 bases. The germline gives CDR1 SGHKS, CDR2 YYEKEE (reference sequence). V shed 0 bases, J shed 3 bases, and the junction held 8 bases outside the gene matches. The CDR3 has 17 residues. In DNA form, the CDR3 reads TGTGCCAGCAGCTTGGTAGCCCCCACTAGCGGGAGCTACGAGCAGTACTTC. Its translation: CASSLVAPTSGSYEQYF.

The rearrangement uses TRBV7-5 and TRBJ2-3; TRBD1, as called in the table, went unchecked against the DNA. TRBV7-5 is annotated as a pseudogene. This CDR3 spans 15 amino acids. CDR3 DNA sequence: TGTGCCAGAAGACCCTCGGGACAGATCACAGATACGCAGTATTTT. Encoded protein: CARRPSGQITDTQYF.

The J gene is TRBJ2-3, the V gene TRBV7-8; a possible D gene is TRBD2 (7 bases). Germline CDR1 is SGHVS and CDR2 is FQNEAQ. The CDR3 runs 17 residues. Trimming shortened V by 5 bases and J by 1 base, and 19 bases separated the two germline ends. As DNA, the CDR3 is TGTGCCAGCAGCCATGCCGCAGGGCGGGGGCGCACAGATACGCAGTATTTT. Protein sequence: CASSHAAGRGRTDTQYF.

This clone was observed a handful of times. Other DNA sequences in the same sample also yield this CDR3. The rearrangement joins TRBV12-3 or TRBV12-4 to TRBJ1-2; TRBD1 matches 7 bases. CDR3 length: 12 amino acids. The V gene end was trimmed by 7 bases and the J gene end by 3 bases; junction bases not matched to a gene: 2. The CDR3: CASTQGDYGYTF. For the CDR3, the DNA is TGTGCCAGCACTCAGGGGGACTATGGCTACACCTTC.

This clone was found once. The chain is built from TRBV7-3 and TRBJ2-1; TRBD2 aligns across 7 bases. Trimming removed 5 bases from V and 2 bases from J; junction bases left unmatched: 6. Germline assignment: CDR1 SGHTA and CDR2 FQGTGA. This CDR3 is 15 amino acids long. CDR3 sequence: CASSLLAEAYNEQFF. CDR3 coding DNA: TGTGCCAGCAGCCTGCTAGCGGAAGCCTACAATGAGCAGTTCTTC.

This clone came up once. The chain employs TRBV7-9 and TRBJ1-1, with D unresolved. The CDR3 sequence is 15 residues long. In germline, CDR1 is SEHNR, CDR2 FQNEAQ (reference sequence). V was trimmed by 5 bases and J by 1 base, leaving 14 bases between them. CDR3 coding DNA: TGTGCCAGCAGCCTCGTCATGAACAGGAACACTGAAGCTTTCTTT. Encoded protein: CASSLVMNRNTEAFF.